This T cell receptor beta chain was sequenced for a study of blood T cell repertoires in COVID-19. On the study more broadly: COVID-19 samples, acute and convalescent, were from the United States, Italy and Spain.

In the study's own analysis: Scientists estimated how many nucleated cells there were by amplifying reference gene primers. Repertoires were generated with immunoSEQ multiplex PCR, while TCRdb's copy carries only in-frame clones and drops some. V, J and clone size are taken as reported in that table, and D and trimming were inferred from the DNA itself. The sample contains about 150,000 clones, around 80% of which appear only once. V was shortened by 7 bases and J by 7 bases, with 14 bases between the two germline ends. CDR3 length equals 12 residues. Germline V gene sequence: CDR1 MDHEN, CDR2 SYDVKM. Only one count was recorded for this clone.

This TCR derives from a man between 65 and 80 years old who had been exposed to COVID-19. The sequenced sample consisted of PBMCs or T cells enriched from blood (not recorded which). J is TRBJ2-7 and V is TRBV28; the D gene is possibly TRBD2 (5 bases). The DNA of the CDR3 is TGTGCCAGCATAGCCCCCCCGGGGGAGCAGTACTTC. This gives the protein CASIAPPGEQYF.